This note documents a single TCR beta chain sequence. This sample stems from a study of blood T cell repertoires in COVID-19. Study-level background: The origin of the acute and convalescent COVID-19 samples was the United States, Italy and Spain.

In the source study's methods: Reference gene primer amplification yielded estimated nucleated cell counts. Repertoires were generated with immunoSEQ multiplex PCR, while TCRdb's copy carries only in-frame clones and drops some. From that table come the V and J calls and clone size; the DNA was used to work out D and trimming. The table records about 160,000 clones, 79% of them present only once. Seattle's cohort entered during active infection and was followed longitudinally. The clonotype was recovered from a woman aged 60-75 years with COVID-19, enrolled during active disease. The material sequenced was peripheral blood.

This CDR3 is CASSPRLAEYNEQFF. In nucleotides, the CDR3 is TGTGCCAGCAGCCCTCGACTAGCGGAGTACAATGAGCAGTTCTTC. The chain employs TRBV27 and TRBJ2-1; 9 bases align to TRBD2. Losses at the gene ends were 6 bases for V and 4 bases for J; bases not matched to a gene: 7. Germline CDR1 MNHEY, CDR2 SMNVEV (reference sequence). The CDR3 is 15 amino acids.